Listed here are 3 T cell receptor beta chains from one sample, sequenced in a study of post-analysis software for immune sequencing data. The antigens for these receptors are not known. Each TCR beta cDNA library carried unique molecular identifiers. From the PCR reads, TCRdb called clonotypes with MiXCR, one entry per CDR3 protein. The sample has fewer than 550,000 distinct CDR3 sequences, 30% to 40% seen once. Study outcomes and limitations: In patients, TRBV5-6, TRBV5-1 and TRBV20-1 belonged to five TRBV segments found more frequently than in controls.

The sequencing sample was made of blood. Receptors originate from a girl between 2 and 17 years old with multiple sclerosis.

Here the CDR3 DNA reads TGTGCCAGCAGCTCAGAACAGGGCGTTGGCTACACCTTC. It encodes CASSSEQGVGYTF. This chain uses TRBV7-2 with TRBJ1-2; D might be TRBD1 (6 bases). Germline V gives CDR1 SGHTA, CDR2 FQGNSA. The CDR3 length is 13 residues. Trimming took off 4 bases at V and 7 bases at J, with 13 bases between the two ends.

This clonotype appeared once. This may arise from a read error, as a much more abundant clone is one base away. This chain connects TRBV4-1 to TRBJ2-5, with TRBD1 identical over 9 bases. After removal of 5 bases from V and 11 bases from J, the junction contained 15 bases not matched to a gene. This CDR3 contains 15 residues. Germline V gene lookup returns CDR1 MGHRA and CDR2 YSYEKL. The DNA for the CDR3 is TGCGCCAGCAGCGGGGGACAGGGCTCCTACAATGAGCAGTACTTC. Encoded protein: CASSGGQGSYNEQYF.

The V and J genes are TRBV11-1 and TRBJ2-5; D is unresolved. Germline CDR1 SGHAT, CDR2 FQDESV (reference sequence). CDR3 size: 13 residues. Trimming shortened V by 2 bases and J by 2 bases, and 6 bases separated the two germline ends. DNA for the CDR3: TGTGCCAGCAGCTTACATATTCAAGAGACCCAGTACTTC. Amino acid sequence: CASSLHIQETQYF. Complete variable domain (other parts from reference TRBV11-1 and TRBJ2-5): EAEVAQSPRYKITEKSQAVAFWCDPISGHATLYWYRQILGQGPELLVQFQDESVVDDSQLPKDRFSAERLKGVDSTLKIQPAELGDSAMYLCASSLHIQETQYFGPGTRLLVL.